One T cell receptor (beta chain) is described in this entry. Authors' data handling: Reference gene primer amplification gave nucleated cell count estimates. The repertoire was sequenced with immunoSEQ multiplex PCR; TCRdb's copy has only in-frame clones and lacks some. V and J calls and clone size are copied from that table; D and trimming were computed from the DNA. The table records about 94,000 clones, roughly 80% of them present only once. These data come from a study of blood T cell repertoires in COVID-19. Study information: COVID-19 samples collected from the United States, Italy and Spain covered acute and convalescent phases. Sources were T cells, B-cell-depleted T cells, or PBMCs; the material itself was cDNA or gDNA.

The ends were cut back, 5 bases at V and 5 bases at J, with 9 bases in the middle. The CDR3 loop spans 12 amino acids. CDR1 and CDR2 (germline): KGHSY, FQNENV. This clonotype was obtained from a human donor in a cohort sampled during active COVID-19. The sample taken for sequencing was peripheral blood. The V call is TRBV16, the J call TRBJ1-1; D gene unclear. The DNA of the CDR3 is TGTGCCAGCAGCGCAAAGAGAACTGAAGCTTTCTTT. Translated: CASSAKRTEAFF.